These 29 T cell receptor beta chains share one sample of origin, sequenced in a study of T cell responses to AZD1222 COVID-19 vaccine. Assay used: immunoSEQ multiplex PCR; TCRdb lists only in-frame clones, some missing. Here the sample spans about 120,000 clones, roughly 92% being singletons. The material was peripheral blood, obtained on day 0 of AZD1222 vaccination. These receptors were obtained from an adult in good health.

V is TRBV3-1 (or the pseudogene TRBV3-2) and J is TRBJ2-2; 7 positions agree with TRBD1. CDR1 and CDR2 from the germline V gene are LGHDT and YNNKEL (reference sequence). Germline trimming cut 7 bases from V and 2 bases from J; bases unmatched to any gene: 7. The CDR3 is 15 residues long. The CDR3 nucleotides read TGTGCCAGCAAACAACAGGGGAGCAACACCGGGGAGCTGTTTTTT. This translates into CASKQQGSNTGELFF.

The table lists this clone with a few counts. This sequence joins TRBV6-1 and TRBJ2-3; 10 nucleotides align to TRBD1. V was clipped by 3 bases and J by 5 bases; unmatched bases: 5. The CDR3 spans 15 residues. Germline CDR1 is MNHNS and CDR2 is SASEGT. For the CDR3, the DNA is TGTGCCAGCAGTGAGCCGGGACAGGGGAGAGATACGCAGTATTTT. Amino acid sequence: CASSEPGQGRDTQYF.

V usage is TRBV7-2 and J usage is TRBJ2-4, with TRBD2 as a possible D gene (6 bases). Per germline, CDR1 SGHTA and CDR2 FQGNSA. The ends were cut back, 2 bases at V and 0 bases at J, with 17 bases in the middle. The CDR3 is 18 amino acids. The DNA of the CDR3 is TGTGCCAGCAGCTTAACGGGACGGGAGACAATAGCCAAAAACATTCAGTACTTC. Its translation is CASSLTGRETIAKNIQYF.

This clone occurred once. V and J are TRBV6-4 and TRBJ1-1, with 8 positions matching TRBD1. This CDR3 contains 13 residues. The germline gives CDR1 MRHNA, CDR2 SNTAGT. The V gene end was trimmed by 5 bases and the J gene end by 5 bases; junction bases not matched to a gene: 4. The CDR3 region is CASSNTGGTEAFF. CDR3 in DNA: TGTGCCAGCAGTAACACAGGGGGAACTGAAGCTTTCTTT.

V and J are TRBV19 and TRBJ1-2; possibly TRBD1 for D (5 bases). V lost 7 bases, J lost 0 bases, and 12 bases lay in between. The CDR3 is 14 amino acids. Germline CDR1 reads LNHDA; CDR2 reads SQIVND (reference sequence). CDR3 coding DNA: TGTGCCAGTACCTTGACAGCCTCTAACTATGGCTACACCTTC. This translates into CASTLTASNYGYTF.

This clone was observed a single time. The CDR3 region is CASSTPRGYNEQFF. The CDR3 region has the DNA TGTGCCAGCAGTACCCCCCGGGGGTACAATGAGCAGTTCTTC. The chain links TRBV28 to TRBJ2-1, with a possible D match to TRBD2 (6 bases). Germline V CDR1 and CDR2: MDHEN, SYDVKM. The CDR3 is made up of 14 amino acids. Trimming took 5 bases from V and 4 from J, leaving 12 bases between them.

CDR3: CASSLRAEQFF. CDR3 coding DNA: TGTGCCAGCAGTTTAAGGGCAGAGCAGTTCTTC. The chain has TRBV12-3 or TRBV12-4 and TRBJ2-1; no firm D call. V was cut by 2 bases and J by 10 bases, with 6 bases left in between. The CDR3 runs 11 residues.

The chain joins TRBV6-5 to TRBJ2-1; 8 positions match TRBD1. Germline V gene sequence: CDR1 MNHEY, CDR2 SVGAGI. This CDR3 has 15 residues. J was trimmed by 4 bases and V by 2 bases; bases with no gene match: 4. This CDR3 is CASSYRQGAYNEQFF. The CDR3, as DNA: TGTGCCAGCAGTTACAGGCAGGGGGCTTACAATGAGCAGTTCTTC.

This chain uses TRBV11-2 with TRBJ2-7, with D unclear. Trimming removed 1 base at V and 1 base at J, with 14 bases between. Per germline, CDR1 SGHAT and CDR2 FQNNGV. This CDR3 is built from 16 residues. The CDR3 DNA reads TGTGCCAGCAGCTTAGGGGCAGGAACCCCATCCTACGAGCAGTACTTC. Translated: CASSLGAGTPSYEQYF.

This chain connects TRBV10-3 to TRBJ1-5; weak D call: TRBD1 (5 bases). This CDR3 contains 13 residues. Between the trimmed V and J ends, which lost 3 bases and 7 bases, there was a span of 10 bases. The germline V gene has CDR1 ENHRY and CDR2 SYGVKD. CDR3 in DNA: TGTGCCATCAGTGAAAGGGGCGAGCAGCCCCAGCATTTT. Translating gives CAISERGEQPQHF.

This sequence joins TRBV7-2 and TRBJ2-1; D possibly corresponds to TRBD2 (5 bases). CDR1 SGHTA and CDR2 FQGNSA come from the germline V gene. The CDR3 has 15 amino acids. With 2 bases removed from V and 4 bases from J, the gap between germline ends came to 12 bases. In DNA, the CDR3 is TGTGCCAGCAGCTTAACGGCGGGCAGATACAATGAGCAGTTCTTC. This codes for CASSLTAGRYNEQFF.

The chain is built from TRBV15 and TRBJ2-3; the D call may be TRBD1 or TRBD2 (5 bases each). V shed 0 bases and J shed 1 base, with 11 bases lying between them. Germline V lookup: CDR1 LNHNV, CDR2 YYDKDF (reference sequence). The length of the CDR3 is 16 residues. CDR3 sequence (DNA): TGTGCCACCAGCAGAGATGAGGGGTGGGGCACAGATACGCAGTATTTT. As protein: CATSRDEGWGTDTQYF.

J is TRBJ1-2 and V is TRBV7-9, with D unclear. Trimming pared 1 base from V and 6 bases from J, leaving 12 bases between. CDR1 is SEHNR and CDR2 is FQNEAQ in the germline V gene (reference sequence). CDR3 length equals 14 residues. The CDR3 sequence: CASSLGGGENGYTF. The CDR3 DNA reads as TGTGCCAGCAGCTTAGGGGGTGGGGAAAATGGCTACACCTTC.

This chain joins TRBV6-2 or TRBV6-3 and TRBJ2-7; possibly TRBD2 for D (5 bases). The CDR3 is 15 amino acids. V lost 5 bases and J lost 2, with 16 bases in between. CDR1 MNHEY and CDR2 SVGEGT come from the germline V gene. In DNA form, the CDR3 reads TGTGCCAGCAGTAAGGACGGTCGGGGTCCCTACGAGCAGTACTTC. This codes for CASSKDGRGPYEQYF.

This chain joins TRBV6-2 or TRBV6-3 and TRBJ1-2; 7 nucleotides line up with TRBD1. With 6 bases clipped from V and 5 bases from J, the junction kept 12 bases outside the gene matches. The V gene's germline CDR1 is MNHEY and CDR2 SVGEGT. This CDR3 is 15 amino acids long. The CDR3 DNA follows: TGTGCCAGCAGCCAACAGGGGCAAAAGGGTTATGGCTACACCTTC. It translates to CASSQQGQKGYGYTF.

The V gene is TRBV6-5, the J gene TRBJ1-2; D remains unclear. V was shortened by 7 bases and J by 9 bases, with 18 bases between the two germline ends. Germline assignment: CDR1 MNHEY and CDR2 SVGAGI. The CDR3 extends over 13 amino acids. This chain's CDR3 is CASTKTEGSSYTF. CDR3 coding DNA: TGTGCCAGCACCAAAACGGAGGGTTCTAGCTACACCTTC.

The CDR3 loop reads CASSVGLLNRAANEKLFF. The CDR3 bases are TGTGCCAGCAGCGTAGGGCTACTTAACAGGGCGGCTAATGAAAAACTGTTTTTT. The genes are TRBV9 and TRBJ1-4, with D possibly TRBD1 on 6 matching bases. The CDR3 covers 18 residues. Trimming removed 0 bases at V and 3 bases at J, with 18 bases between. Looked up from germline, CDR1 is SGDLS and CDR2 is YYNGEE. Full variable domain (rest looked up from reference TRBV9 and TRBJ1-4): DSGVTQTPKHLITATGQRVTLRCSPRSGDLSVYWYQQSLDQGLQFLIQYYNGEERAKGNILERFSAQQFPDLHSELNLSSLELGDSALYFCASSVGLLNRAANEKLFFGSGTQLSVL.

The genes are TRBV4-1 and TRBJ1-4, with D perhaps matching TRBD1 (5 bases). The CDR3 runs to 15 residues. Germline V gene data show CDR1 as MGHRA and CDR2 as YSYEKL. The ends were cut back, 4 bases at V and 0 bases at J, with 9 bases in the middle. In nucleotides, the CDR3 is TGCGCCAGCAGCCGAACGACAGCAACTAATGAAAAACTGTTTTTT. Residues: CASSRTTATNEKLFF.

This sequence joins TRBV7-2 and TRBJ2-7, with 9 nucleotides matching TRBD1. The germline V gene has CDR1 SGHTA and CDR2 FQGNSA. With 3 bases clipped from V and 6 bases from J, the junction kept 12 bases outside the gene matches. This CDR3 contains 16 residues. The CDR3 protein is CASSLTQGTGLREQYF. The CDR3 DNA sequence: TGTGCCAGCAGCTTGACGCAGGGGACAGGGCTTCGCGAGCAGTACTTC.

The J gene is TRBJ2-3, the V gene TRBV6-5, with D possibly TRBD2 on 6 matching bases. Trimming removed 6 bases from V and 0 bases from J, with 10 bases in between. The CDR3 has 14 amino acids. Germline assignment: CDR1 MNHEY and CDR2 SVGAGI. CDR3 in amino acids: CASRAGKSTDTQYF. CDR3 sequence (DNA): TGTGCCAGCAGGGCGGGGAAGAGCACAGATACGCAGTATTTT.

J is TRBJ1-2 and V is TRBV3-1 (or the pseudogene TRBV3-2); no definite D call. The CDR3 is made up of 14 amino acids. Germline CDR1 is LGHDT and CDR2 is YNNKEL (reference sequence). V lost 6 bases and J lost 4, with 15 bases in between. The CDR3 nucleotides read TGTGCCAGCAGACAAACAGCTACCCCCTATGGCTACACCTTC. This sequence encodes CASRQTATPYGYTF.

In this sample, this clone turned up once. This chain uses TRBV4-2 with TRBJ1-3; a possible D gene is TRBD1 (6 bases). Between the trimmed V and J ends, which lost 1 base and 5 bases, there was a span of 18 bases. From germline, CDR1 is LGHNA and CDR2 YNFKEQ. The CDR3 has 17 amino acids. Written as DNA, the CDR3 is TGTGCCAGCAGCCAAGTTGTGGGTACAGGGATACGAAACACCATATATTTT. Translated, it gives CASSQVVGTGIRNTIYF.

V is TRBV29-1 and J is TRBJ1-3; 8 positions agree with TRBD1. The CDR3 length is 15 residues. Germline V gene data show CDR1 as SQVTM and CDR2 as ANQGSEA. The V segment lost 6 bases and the J segment 5 bases; nucleotides outside the gene matches: 12. CDR3 sequence reads: CSVEIGQGSRNTIYF. The CDR3 DNA reads as TGCAGCGTGGAAATCGGACAGGGTAGCAGAAACACCATATATTTT. Complete variable domain (other parts from reference TRBV29-1 and TRBJ1-3): SAVISQKPSRDICQRGTSLTIQCQVDSQVTMMFWYRQQPGQSLTLIATANQGSEATYESGFVIDKFPISRPNLTFSTLTVSNMSPEDSSIYLCSVEIGQGSRNTIYFGEGSWLTVV.

This chain connects TRBV11-2 to TRBJ1-5; possible D gene TRBD1, 5 bases. Germline CDR1 reads SGHAT; CDR2 reads FQNNGV. Trimming stripped 0 bases from V and 2 bases from J, with 14 bases between. This CDR3 comprises 17 residues. CDR3 loop: CASSLEGGLIGNQPQHF. CDR3 nucleotides: TGTGCCAGCAGCTTAGAGGGGGGGTTGATTGGCAATCAGCCCCAGCATTTT. The variable domain in full, completed from reference TRBV11-2 and TRBJ1-5, reads EAGVAQSPRYKIIEKRQSVAFWCNPISGHATLYWYQQILGQGPKLLIQFQNNGVVDDSQLPKDRFSAERLKGVDSTLKIQPAKLEDSAVYLCASSLEGGLIGNQPQHFGDGTRLSIL.

V gene TRBV10-3 combines with J gene TRBJ1-2, with 9 bases that match TRBD1. Germline lookup yields CDR1 ENHRY and CDR2 SYGVKD. The V and J ends lost 6 bases and 3 bases, in that order; junction bases with no gene match: 5. This CDR3 has 14 residues. CDR3 nucleotides: TGTGCCATCAGAAGGGACAGGGAGGACTATGGCTACACCTTC. Its protein is CAIRRDREDYGYTF.

This rearrangement joins TRBV5-1 to TRBJ1-3; D is ambiguous. There are 14 residues in the CDR3. Looked up from germline, CDR1 is SGHRS and CDR2 is YFSETQ. Deletions cut 4 bases from V and 2 bases from J, with 10 bases between. The CDR3 loop reads CASSRGRAGNTIYF. The CDR3 DNA sequence: TGCGCCAGCAGCCGGGGAAGGGCTGGAAACACCATATATTTT.

This clone came up a few times. This chain uses TRBV6-1 with TRBJ1-6, with TRBD1 as a possible D gene (5 bases). V dropped 1 base and J dropped 10 bases, with 14 bases sitting between them. Germline CDR1 MNHNS, CDR2 SASEGT. The CDR3 is 15 amino acids. The chain's CDR3 is CASSEVGTWGSPLHF. CDR3 nucleotide sequence: TGTGCCAGCAGTGAAGTGGGGACCTGGGGGTCACCCCTCCACTTT.

This sequence joins TRBV7-3 and TRBJ2-1; the D gene could be TRBD1 or TRBD2 (5 bases each). Trimming cost V 5 bases and J 5 bases, with 10 bases left between them. The CDR3 has 13 amino acids. The germline CDR1 and CDR2 sequences are SGHTA and FQGTGA. The chain's CDR3 is CASSVGTNNEQFF. The CDR3 coding sequence is TGTGCCAGCAGCGTCGGGACCAACAATGAGCAGTTCTTC.

CDR3 protein: CASSLRPEAFF. CDR3 in DNA: TGTGCCAGCAGCTTAAGGCCTGAAGCTTTCTTT. The chain combines TRBV7-9 with TRBJ1-1, with D unresolved. V dropped 2 bases and J dropped 6 bases, with 4 bases sitting between them. The CDR3 has 11 residues. Germline assignment: CDR1 SEHNR and CDR2 FQNEAQ (reference sequence).